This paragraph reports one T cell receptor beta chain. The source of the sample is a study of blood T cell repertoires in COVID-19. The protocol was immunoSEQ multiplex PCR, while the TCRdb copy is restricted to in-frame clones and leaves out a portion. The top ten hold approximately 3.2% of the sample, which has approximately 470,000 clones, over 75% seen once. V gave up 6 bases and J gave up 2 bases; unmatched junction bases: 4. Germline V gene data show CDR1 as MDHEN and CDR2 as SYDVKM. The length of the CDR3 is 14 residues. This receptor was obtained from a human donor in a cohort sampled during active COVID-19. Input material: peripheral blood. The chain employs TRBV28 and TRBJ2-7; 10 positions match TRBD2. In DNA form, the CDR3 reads TGTGCCAGCAGCCTAACTAGCGGGGCCTACGAGCAGTACTTC. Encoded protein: CASSLTSGAYEQYF.